The T cell receptor beta chain described here comes from a study of T cells in tumors after PD-1 blockade. Study-wide background: Some patients also took daily vismodegib 150 mg during anti-PD-1 treatment.

Using immunoSEQ multiplex PCR, the repertoire was profiled, and TCRdb retains in-frame clones only, with some absent. The data show tens of thousands of clones, more than 70% seen once. The ends were cut back, 10 bases at V and 3 bases at J, with 15 bases in the middle. The CDR3 loop spans 14 amino acids. Germline CDR1 and CDR2: LNHDA and SQIVND (reference sequence). This sequence was found in a human donor with basal cell carcinoma. Here the sequenced sample was PBMCs, taken before anti-PD-1 treatment. This sequence joins TRBV19 and TRBJ1-4; D might be TRBD1 (5 bases). In DNA, the CDR3 is TGTGCCACCAGGCTGGGGGGATCTAATGAAAAACTGTTTTTT. Its translation: CATRLGGSNEKLFF.